This TCR beta chain appears in the sequencing data of a study of blood T cells in healthy people across ages. Through a sample-barcoded 5' primer and a J-beta primer mix, a second PCR was run for roughly 6 to 12 cycles. TCRdb re-called the 5' RACE reads through MiXCR, storing one row per CDR3 protein. The sample lists about 930,000 distinct CDR3 sequences, around 29% occurring once. This clonotype was seen more than once but under ten times. These records were also assigned to another study, of T cells of mothers and their children. That report notes: Reads recorded for TCR beta CDR3 numbered over 9.5 million per mother and around 2.8 million per child.

The sequencing input was blood. The TCR originated in a woman in her thirties or forties in good health.

CDR3 DNA sequence: TGTGCCAGCAGCCAAGGACAGCTGAATTCACCCCTCCACTTT. Translating it yields CASSQGQLNSPLHF. The chain employs TRBV3-1 and TRBJ1-6; maybe TRBD1 (5 bases). CDR3 length: 14 amino acids. Germline V gene lookup returns CDR1 LGHDT and CDR2 YNNKEL (reference sequence). Trimming removed 1 base from V and 7 bases from J, with 8 bases in between.